This T cell receptor beta chain was captured in a study of early T cells in non-severe SARS-CoV-2 infection. About the research overall: The chains were unpaired, and the sequenced material was bulk RNA from unsorted whole blood.

The V and J ends lost 4 bases and 4 bases respectively, with 9 bases between them. Per germline, CDR1 KGHDR and CDR2 SFDVKD. This CDR3 contains 13 residues. Unique molecular identifiers tagged individual cDNA molecules. TCRdb called the 5' RACE reads again in MiXCR, with one record for every CDR3 protein. This sample has about 48,000 distinct CDR3 sequences, with over 7.5% found just once. Points from the study as a whole: Private and CD4 specificities were missed by VDJdb matching, which favored anti-spike CD8 responses.

Ten or more counts support this clonotype. What it binds is unknown. The sequence was collected from an adult who was a healthcare worker with PCR-confirmed SARS-CoV-2 infection or an uninfected control (not recorded which). The V gene is TRBV24-1, the J gene TRBJ1-1; TRBD1 might be the D (5 bases). Sequenced input: whole blood. The CDR3 coding sequence is TGTGCCACCAGTGAAGCAGGGTCCACTGAAGCTTTCTTT. This codes for CATSEAGSTEAFF.